The rows below give T cell receptor beta chains drawn from one sample of a study of T cell responses to AZD1222 COVID-19 vaccine. Profiled with immunoSEQ multiplex PCR; TCRdb holds only in-frame clones, not every one. The table has 100,000 to 150,000 clones, about nine tenths seen once. Material: peripheral blood, obtained on day 0 of AZD1222 vaccination. Source of these receptors: an adult in good health. CDR3s include the opening cysteine and the closing phenylalanine or tryptophan.

V gene: TRBV21-1; CDR3 length: 11; J gene: TRBJ1-4; CDR3 protein: CASSNGHRLFF
V gene: TRBV2; CDR3 length: 14; J gene: TRBJ2-3; CDR3 protein: CASSVTSGTDTQYF
V gene: TRBV3-1/TRBV3-2; CDR3 length: 13; J gene: TRBJ2-1; CDR3 protein: CASSQELTRKQFF
V gene: TRBV6-6; CDR3 length: 15; J gene: TRBJ2-3; CDR3 protein: CASSGLVSGIDTQYF
V gene: TRBV7-8; CDR3 length: 16; J gene: TRBJ2-1; CDR3 protein: CASNNGREGSYNEQFF
V gene: TRBV5-6; CDR3 length: 17; J gene: TRBJ2-2; CDR3 protein: CASSLRTSGTYTGELFF
V gene: TRBV6-5; CDR3 length: 13; J gene: TRBJ2-2; CDR3 protein: CAGQASNTGELFF
V gene: TRBV5-1; CDR3 length: 14; J gene: TRBJ2-5; CDR3 protein: CASSLAGQQETQYF
V gene: TRBV28; CDR3 length: 15; J gene: TRBJ2-7; CDR3 protein: CASSQEGGSPYEQYF
V gene: TRBV5-1; CDR3 length: 16; J gene: TRBJ2-3; CDR3 protein: CASRLAGLGGTDTQYF
V gene: TRBV6-6; CDR3 length: 16; J gene: TRBJ2-3; CDR3 protein: CASSYGQGGTPDTQYF
V gene: TRBV30; CDR3 length: 10; J gene: TRBJ1-4; CDR3 protein: CASVGEKLFF
V gene: TRBV7-9; CDR3 length: 16; J gene: TRBJ2-2; CDR3 protein: CASSSRQGLNTGELFF
V gene: TRBV7-9; CDR3 length: 14; J gene: TRBJ2-5; CDR3 protein: CASSLPGRRETQYF
V gene: TRBV19; CDR3 length: 14; J gene: TRBJ1-5; CDR3 protein: CASIEGVGDQPQHF
V gene: TRBV4-1; CDR3 length: 16; J gene: TRBJ2-7; CDR3 protein: CASSQEGRSKNYEQYF